This TCR beta chain was captured by sequencing in a study of CD8 T cells in ankylosing spondylitis. This CDR3 region has 15 residues. CDR1 and CDR2 (germline): MNHNS, SASEGT. V was clipped by 6 bases and J by 0 bases, with 12 bases between them. TCRdb itself ran the 5' RACE reads through MiXCR, one entry per CDR3 protein. The sample carries 85,000 to 90,000 distinct CDR3 sequences, roughly 30% recorded once. This clonotype has a handful of counts. The sequenced material came from blood, either unsorted or a sorted T cell fraction (not recorded which). The TCR comes from a male donor with ankylosing spondylitis or in good health (not recorded which). V is TRBV6-1 and J is TRBJ1-3; tentatively, D is TRBD1 (6 bases). The CDR3 sequence: CASRGRDTSGNTIYF. CDR3 DNA sequence: TGTGCCAGCAGGGGCCGGGACACCTCTGGAAACACCATATATTTT.